Presented here are 6 T cell receptor beta chains from one specimen sequenced in a study of OX40 agonist ivuxolimab in advanced cancers. The data were produced by immunoSEQ multiplex PCR, yet TCRdb's version contains in-frame clones alone and is incomplete. The sample gives about 17,000 clones, around 82% of which show up once; 2% to 2.5% is in the top ten. The material was CD4+ or CD8+ T cells sorted from blood, obtained in a trial of the OX40 agonist ivuxolimab. These receptors were obtained from an adult with an advanced solid tumor such as melanoma, head and neck, liver or kidney cancer.

This clone showed up just once. The J gene is TRBJ2-2, the V gene TRBV2, with 8 bases matching TRBD1. The germline V gene has CDR1 SNHLY and CDR2 FYNNEI. The J segment lost 4 bases and the V segment lost 7 bases, leaving 8 bases of the junction unmatched. The CDR3 runs 15 residues. The CDR3 DNA follows: TGTGCCAGCACACAGACAGGGGCCGCCACCGGGGAGCTGTTTTTT. Translation: CASTQTGAATGELFF.

This rearrangement joins TRBV28 to TRBJ2-7, with 8 nucleotides matching TRBD1. Germline-derived CDR1 and CDR2 are MDHEN and SYDVKM. The V segment lost 6 bases and the J segment 0 bases; nucleotides outside the gene matches: 1. The CDR3 covers 13 residues. The CDR3 loop reads CASRDRASYEQYF. The CDR3 DNA is TGTGCCAGCAGGGACAGGGCCTCCTACGAGCAGTACTTC.

The chain combines TRBV7-9 with TRBJ2-5; D remains ambiguous. Deletions cut 1 base from V and 5 bases from J, with 8 bases between. This CDR3 region has 13 residues. Germline CDR1 SEHNR, CDR2 FQNEAQ (reference sequence). The CDR3 bases are TGTGCCAGCAGCTTAGGGGTAGGGGAGACCCAGTACTTC. As protein: CASSLGVGETQYF.

The chain couples TRBV29-1 to TRBJ2-7; D may be TRBD2 (5 bases). Trimming shortened V by 4 bases and J by 3 bases, and 13 bases separated the two germline ends. The CDR3 runs to 13 residues. Germline V gene sequence: CDR1 SQVTM, CDR2 ANQGSEA. The CDR3 protein is CSVAEGVGYEQYF. DNA of the CDR3: TGCAGCGTTGCCGAGGGCGTAGGCTACGAGCAGTACTTC.

The chain couples TRBV6-5 to TRBJ1-1, with 9 bases fitting TRBD1. Unmatched junction bases numbered 8, after V lost 2 bases and J lost 4 bases. CDR1 and CDR2 (germline): MNHEY, SVGAGI. The CDR3 extends over 16 amino acids. For the CDR3, the DNA is TGTGCCAGCAGTTACCACGGGACAGGGTGGAGCACTGAAGCTTTCTTT. Protein sequence: CASSYHGTGWSTEAFF.

The rearrangement links TRBV7-3 to TRBJ2-1; 8 positions match TRBD2. The length of the CDR3 is 15 residues. Losses at the gene ends were 5 bases for V and 6 bases for J; bases not matched to a gene: 9. Germline values: CDR1 SGHTA, CDR2 FQGTGA. The CDR3 loop reads CASSRSAGVINEQFF. CDR3 sequence (DNA): TGTGCCAGCAGCAGGTCAGCGGGAGTTATCAATGAGCAGTTCTTC.